This T cell receptor (beta chain) comes out of a study of shared clonotypes between healthy human individuals. Across the study: Donors, aged 18 to 49, were two women and three men.

The table came from immunoSEQ multiplex PCR; TCRdb's copy has only in-frame clones and leaves some out. Counted here are roughly 2,500,000 clones, 80% to 95% occurring once; the ten biggest clones make up about 0.34%. Negatively enriched CD4+ T cells were divided by CD45RA into naive and memory. The CDR3 contains 13 residues. V lost 0 bases to trimming and J lost 9 bases, with 9 bases between them. Looked up from germline, CDR1 is GTSNPN and CDR2 is SVGIG (reference sequence). The receptor comes from a man aged 18 to 30 in good health. Some clones in this sample may be carry-over from other donors' samples. The chain links TRBV30 to TRBJ1-6; tentative D call: TRBD1 (6 bases). The sequenced sample consisted of naive CD4+ T cells from PBMCs. The sample's subset: CD45RA+ positively selected. CDR3 nucleotides: TGTGCCTGGAGTGTCGTGGGGGCTTCACCCCTCCACTTT. Its translation: CAWSVVGASPLHF.